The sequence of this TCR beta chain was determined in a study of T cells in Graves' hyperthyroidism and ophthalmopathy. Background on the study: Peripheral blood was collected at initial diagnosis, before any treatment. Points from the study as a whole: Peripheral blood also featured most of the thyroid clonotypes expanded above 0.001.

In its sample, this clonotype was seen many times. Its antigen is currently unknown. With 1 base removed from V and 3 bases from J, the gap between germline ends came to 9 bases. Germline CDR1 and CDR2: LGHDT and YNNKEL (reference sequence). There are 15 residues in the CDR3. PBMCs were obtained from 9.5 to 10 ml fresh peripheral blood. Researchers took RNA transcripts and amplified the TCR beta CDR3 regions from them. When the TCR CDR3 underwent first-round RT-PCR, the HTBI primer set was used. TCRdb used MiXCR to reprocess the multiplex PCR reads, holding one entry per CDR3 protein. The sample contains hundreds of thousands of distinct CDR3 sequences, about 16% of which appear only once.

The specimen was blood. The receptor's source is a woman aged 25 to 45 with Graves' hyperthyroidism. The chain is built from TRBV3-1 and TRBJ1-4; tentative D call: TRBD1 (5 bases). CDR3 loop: CASSQGPQANEKLFF. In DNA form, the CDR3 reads TGTGCCAGCAGCCAAGGCCCACAGGCTAATGAAAAACTGTTTTTT.